The present entry profiles one T cell receptor (beta chain) with its context. In germline, CDR1 is SGHTA, CDR2 FQGTGA. V lost 6 bases to trimming and J lost 6 bases; unmatched junction nucleotides: 5. This CDR3 is 13 amino acids long. The table came from immunoSEQ multiplex PCR; TCRdb's copy has only in-frame clones and leaves some out. The sample carries 35,000 to 45,000 clones, 70% to 80% recorded once. The source of the sample is a study of blood T cell repertoires in COVID-19. Study-level background: The origin of the acute and convalescent COVID-19 samples was the United States, Italy and Spain. The analysed material was cDNA or gDNA that came from T cells, B-cell-depleted T cells, or PBMCs.

The chain joins TRBV7-3 to TRBJ1-1, with 9 nucleotides matching TRBD1. Sequencing was done on a sample of peripheral blood. This receptor was identified in a man between 65 and 85 years old with active or convalescent COVID-19. Written as DNA, the CDR3 is TGTGCCAGCAGTCCGGACAGGGGCGCTGAAGCTTTCTTT. It codes for CASSPDRGAEAFF.